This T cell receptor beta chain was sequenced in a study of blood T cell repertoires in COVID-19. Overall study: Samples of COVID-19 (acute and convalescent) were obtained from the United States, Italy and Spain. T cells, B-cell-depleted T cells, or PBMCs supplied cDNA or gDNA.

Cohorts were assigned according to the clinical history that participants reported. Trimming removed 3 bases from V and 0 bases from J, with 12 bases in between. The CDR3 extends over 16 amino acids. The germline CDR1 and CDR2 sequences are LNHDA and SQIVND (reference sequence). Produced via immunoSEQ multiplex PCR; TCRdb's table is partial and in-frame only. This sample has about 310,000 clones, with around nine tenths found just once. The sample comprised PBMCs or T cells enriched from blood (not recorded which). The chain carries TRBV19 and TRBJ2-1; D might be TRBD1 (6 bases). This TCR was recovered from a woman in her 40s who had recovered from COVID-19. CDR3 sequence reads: CASSITGPGSYNEQFF. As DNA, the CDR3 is TGTGCCAGTAGTATCACAGGGCCCGGCTCCTACAATGAGCAGTTCTTC.